These T cell receptor beta chains were read from a single sample in a study of tumor-infiltrating lymphocytes in primary liver carcinoma. TCRdb called the multiplex PCR reads again in MiXCR, with one record for every CDR3 protein. The sample has tens of thousands of distinct CDR3 sequences, about 82% seen once. The sequencing input was liver tumor tissue from sampling region 5. The receptors derive from a man aged 40-49 years with primary liver carcinoma and hepatitis B virus infection. The CDR3 runs from the conserved cysteine through the conserved F or W. Each record gives: clone size, D gene, V gene, J gene, CDR3 protein, CDR3 DNA. The D gene is left open where the match is weak. Size tells how often a clone was seen (once, few, many) or the class of an expanded clone, and some rows leave it out.

few	TRBD1	TRBV7-8	TRBJ1-2	CASSWRTGNRYGYTF	TGTGCCAGCAGCTGGCGGACAGGGAACCGCTATGGCTACACCTTC
NA	NA	TRBV29-1	TRBJ2-4	CSVVFSGILNTQYF	TGCAGCGTTGTTTTCTCGGGGATCCTAAACACTCAGTACTTC
NA	NA	TRBV10-2	TRBJ2-1	CASNGILAEYNEQFF	TGCGCCAGCAATGGGATACTGGCGGAATACAATGAGCAGTTCTTC
once	TRBD2	TRBV30	TRBJ2-6	CVWSELARRSGANVLTF	TGTGTCTGGAGTGAACTAGCGCGACGCTCCGGGGCCAACGTCCTGACTTTC
NA	NA	TRBV28	TRBJ2-7	CASSRERQDSYKQYF	TGTGCCAGTAGTAGGGAACGGCAGGATTCCTACAAGCAGTACTTC
once	TRBD2	TRBV20-1	TRBJ2-7	CSASPQETSGRSYEQYF	TGCAGTGCTAGTCCCCAAGAGACTAGCGGGAGGTCCTACGAGCAGTACTTC
NA	NA	TRBV4-1	TRBJ1-4	CSSSQGDSTEKLFF	TGCTCCAGCAGCCAGGGCGACAGTACCGAAAAACTGTTTTTT
NA	NA	TRBV11-2	TRBJ2-1	CTSSRNHRMGYNEQFF	TGTACCAGCAGCCGGAACCATAGGATGGGTTACAATGAGCAGTTCTTC
NA	TRBD1	TRBV28	TRBJ2-7	CAIIRTGGSYEQYF	TGTGCCATCATCAGGACAGGGGGTTCCTACGAGCAGTACTTC
NA	TRBD2	TRBV5-4	TRBJ2-7	CTSSLDRGSLYEQYF	TGTACGAGCAGCTTGGATCGCGGGAGCCTCTACGAGCAGTACTTT
NA	NA	TRBV7-9	TRBJ1-1	CTSSLDTETFF	TGTACCAGCAGCCTGGACACTGAAACTTTCTTT
few	NA	TRBV11-2	TRBJ2-1	CTISLYRLVSEHFF	TGTACCATCAGCTTATACCGGCTTGTTAGTGAGCATTTCTTC
NA	TRBD2	TRBV14	TRBJ2-2	CANSQYGSGIDTGGLFF	TGTGCCAACAGCCAATATGGGAGCGGGATAGACACCGGGGGGCTGTTTTTT
NA	NA	TRBV12-3/TRBV12-4	TRBJ2-1	CASILTGASYNEQFF	TGCGCCAGCATCTTAACGGGCGCGTCCTACAATGAGCAGTTCTTC
medium-sized	NA	TRBV4-2	TRBJ1-2	CASSQGRQEGFYGYTF	TGTGCCAGCAGCCAAGGTCGACAGGAGGGGTTCTATGGCTACACCTTC
NA	TRBD2	TRBV11-2	TRBJ2-3	CGSITGTSGTDMQYF	TGTGGCAGCATCACCGGGACTAGCGGCACAGATATGCAGTATTTT
NA	NA	TRBV5-5	TRBJ2-7	CASSLPGWSSYEQYF	TGTGCCAGCAGTTTGCCAGGGTGGAGCTCCTACGAGCAGTACTTC
many	NA	TRBV24-1	TRBJ1-5	CATSDLLPGRSSWVDSNQPQHF	TGTGCCACCAGTGATTTATTACCCGGTCGGTCGTCATGGGTGGATAGCAATCAGCCCCAGCATTTT
NA	TRBD2	TRBV4-2	TRBJ2-7	CASSGEPGLAGGPHERHF	TGTGCCAGCAGTGGAGAACCGGGACTAGCGGGAGGGCCACACGAGCGGCACTTC
NA	NA	TRBV11-2	TRBJ1-4	CASTSGTYVTGLFF	TGTGCCAGCACCTCCGGGACCTACGTCACGGGACTGTTTTTT
NA	TRBD1	TRBV6-2/TRBV6-3	TRBJ2-7	CASIGTGCGWQYF	TGTGCCAGCATAGGGACAGGGTGTGGTTGGCAGTACTTC
NA	TRBD2	TRBV4-2	TRBJ2-3	CASNQDRAGVRDTHYF	TGTGCCAGCAACCAAGACCGAGCGGGAGTAAGGGATACGCACTATTTT
NA	TRBD2	TRBV28	TRBJ2-7	CASSPPGGLAASYELYF	TGTGCCAGCAGCCCCCCAGGGGGACTAGCGGCTTCTTACGAGCTGTACTTC
NA	TRBD1	TRBV7-9	TRBJ2-3	CTSSLRQGATDTQYF	TGTACTAGCAGCCTAAGACAGGGGGCCACAGATACGCAGTATTTT
NA	TRBD2	TRBV4-2	TRBJ2-7	CACSGEPGRAGGPHEQYF	TGTGCCTGCAGTGGAGAACCGGGACGAGCGGGAGGGCCACACGAGCAGTACTTC
NA	NA	TRBV4-3	TRBJ2-7	CANSQYRETPYEQYF	TGCGCCAACAGCCAATATCGTGAGACTCCCTACGAGCAGTACTTC
NA	NA	TRBV7-9	TRBJ1-2	CVISPEGRLSQYGYTF	TGTGTCATCAGCCCCGAGGGCAGGCTATCCCAGTATGGCTACACCTTC
many	NA	TRBV28	TRBJ2-3	CASSLRGPFGTDTQYF	TGTGCCAGCAGTTTGAGGGGACCCTTTGGCACAGATACGCAGTATTTT
many	TRBD2	TRBV4-1	TRBJ2-7	CASSQGGGSAGGYEQYF	TGCGCCAGCAGCCAAGGGGGGGGGTCTGCGGGAGGTTACGAGCAGTACTTC